Only one count was recorded for the clone carrying this TCR beta chain. Its antigen is unknown. The J segment lost 11 bases and the V segment lost 2 bases, leaving 10 bases of the junction unmatched. Germline CDR1 and CDR2: SGHAT and FQNNGV. The CDR3 length is 16 residues. This sample stems from a study of a mutant IDH1 vaccine in newly diagnosed glioma. Regarding time point: week 35, safety follow-up. Every vaccine dose comprised 300 ug of mutant IDH1 20-mer peptide plus topical imiquimod. TCRdb keeps only in-frame clones here, not all; method: immunoSEQ multiplex PCR. The table shows about 56,000 clones, with around 85% occurring only once. Broader study findings: With respect to changes in top peripheral T cell clonotypes, pseudoprogression seemed unrelated.

The gene calls are TRBV11-2 and TRBJ1-4; 11 bases match TRBD1. The input for sequencing was PBMCs, taken from a glioma patient whose treatment included an IDH1 peptide vaccine. This sequence was found in a middle-aged man with glioma. CDR3 amino acids: CASSLTLRTGGAKLFF. CDR3 nucleotide sequence: TGTGCCAGCAGCTTAACGTTGCGGACAGGGGGCGCGAAACTGTTTTTT.